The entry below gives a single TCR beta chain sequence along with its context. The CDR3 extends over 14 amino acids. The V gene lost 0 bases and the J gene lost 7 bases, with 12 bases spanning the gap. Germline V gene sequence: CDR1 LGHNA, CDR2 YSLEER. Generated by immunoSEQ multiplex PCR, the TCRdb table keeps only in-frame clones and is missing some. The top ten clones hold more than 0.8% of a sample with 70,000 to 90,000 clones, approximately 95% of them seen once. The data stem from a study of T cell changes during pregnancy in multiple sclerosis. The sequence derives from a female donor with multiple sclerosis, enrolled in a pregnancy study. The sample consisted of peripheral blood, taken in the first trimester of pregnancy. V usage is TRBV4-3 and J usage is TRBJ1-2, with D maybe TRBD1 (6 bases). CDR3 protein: CASSQEGQGGGYTF. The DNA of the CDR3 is TGCGCCAGCAGCCAAGAAGGACAAGGGGGTGGCTACACCTTC.